This T cell receptor (beta chain) was identified during a study of blood T cell repertoires in COVID-19. Study at large: Material from acute and convalescent COVID-19 was sourced from the United States, Italy and Spain.

Authors' data handling: How many nucleated cells were present was estimated from reference gene primer amplification. Data came from immunoSEQ multiplex PCR; TCRdb stores just in-frame clones and leaves some out. V, J and clone size derive from that table, while D and trimming were established from the DNA sequence. Found here are roughly 220,000 clones, roughly 90% of them singletons; the top ten hold around 2.2%. The trim removed 6 bases at V and 0 bases at J, leaving 4 bases unmatched. The CDR3 runs to 14 residues. Germline loops: CDR1 ENHRY, CDR2 SYGVKD. The sequence derives from a man aged 30-40 years who had recovered from COVID-19. The sequencing input was peripheral blood. The chain is built from TRBV10-3 and TRBJ2-7; TRBD2 agrees at 8 bases. This CDR3 is CAIRAGGTSYEQYF. The CDR3 region has the DNA TGTGCCATCAGGGCGGGAGGAACCTCCTACGAGCAGTACTTC.